This T cell receptor (beta chain) is drawn from a study of response to subunit inactivated influenza vaccine. This clonotype showed up many times. The CDR3 runs to 14 residues. V lost 4 bases, J lost 5 bases, and 3 bases stayed unmatched. From germline, CDR1 is SNHLY and CDR2 FYNNEI. TCRdb reprocessed the RT-PCR reads with MiXCR, giving one entry per CDR3 protein. The sample shows 500,000 to 600,000 distinct CDR3 sequences, approximately 11% of them seen only once. This sample also belongs to another study, concerning T cells expressing NK-cell markers. From that paper: Generation of TCR beta cDNA was performed by 5'RACE template switching incorporating UMIs.

The chain carries TRBV2 and TRBJ2-2; 8 bases are shared with TRBD2. The sample in question was PBMCs from blood, obtained on the day of vaccination. This clonotype originated in a man aged 45-60 years who received an inactivated influenza vaccine. CDR3 coding DNA: TGTGCCAGCAGTGGGTTAGCGGGAACCGGGGAGCTGTTTTTT. Translated, it gives CASSGLAGTGELFF.